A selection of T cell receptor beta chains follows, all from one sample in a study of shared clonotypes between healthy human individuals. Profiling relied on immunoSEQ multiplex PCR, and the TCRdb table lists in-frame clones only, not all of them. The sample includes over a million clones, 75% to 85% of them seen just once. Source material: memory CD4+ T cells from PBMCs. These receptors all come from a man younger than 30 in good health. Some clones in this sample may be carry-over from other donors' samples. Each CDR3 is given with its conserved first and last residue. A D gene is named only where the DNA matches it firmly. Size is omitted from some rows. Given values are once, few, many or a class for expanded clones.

cdr3_nt: TGTGCCAGCAGCGTCTCAGCGGGGGGTTACCAAGAGACCCAGTACTTC
cdr3_aa: CASSVSAGGYQETQYF
j_call: TRBJ2-5
v_call: TRBV9
d_call: TRBD2
clone_size: -

cdr3_nt: TGTGCCAGCAGCTACAACAGGGGGCGCGCAGATACGCAGTATTTT
cdr3_aa: CASSYNRGRADTQYF
j_call: TRBJ2-3
v_call: TRBV13
d_call: TRBD1
clone_size: few

cdr3_nt: TGTGCCAGCAGCTTTGGGGCGTCGGGAGAGGGCACTGAAGCTTTCTTT
cdr3_aa: CASSFGASGEGTEAFF
j_call: TRBJ1-1
v_call: TRBV12-1
d_call: -
clone_size: -

cdr3_nt: TGTGCCAGCAGTGCCTTAGTTCTGGGACTAGACTACAATGAGCAGTTCTTC
cdr3_aa: CASSALVLGLDYNEQFF
j_call: TRBJ2-1
v_call: TRBV28
d_call: TRBD2
clone_size: -

cdr3_nt: TGTGCCAGCAGCCCTCGTACTAGCACAGATACGCAGTATTTT
cdr3_aa: CASSPRTSTDTQYF
j_call: TRBJ2-3
v_call: TRBV4-2
d_call: -
clone_size: -

cdr3_nt: TGTGCCAGCAGTGAACGACAGGTGACCGGGGAGCTGTTTTTT
cdr3_aa: CASSERQVTGELFF
j_call: TRBJ2-2
v_call: TRBV6-1
d_call: -
clone_size: once

cdr3_nt: TGCAGCGTTGGGGGGGCCCCCATTTATGGCTACACCTTC
cdr3_aa: CSVGGAPIYGYTF
j_call: TRBJ1-2
v_call: TRBV29-1
d_call: -
clone_size: once

cdr3_nt: TGCGCCAGCAGCTTCTCCCCCGGACAGGCCGAGGGAACCATATATTTT
cdr3_aa: CASSFSPGQAEGTIYF
j_call: TRBJ1-3
v_call: TRBV5-1
d_call: TRBD1
clone_size: -

cdr3_nt: TGCAGCGTTGAAGAGGGACAGGGGGAGGGTGGCTACACCTTC
cdr3_aa: CSVEEGQGEGGYTF
j_call: TRBJ1-2
v_call: TRBV29-1
d_call: TRBD1
clone_size: -

cdr3_nt: TGTGCCAGCAGCTTGCCAGGGAACTACAATGAGCAGTTCTTC
cdr3_aa: CASSLPGNYNEQFF
j_call: TRBJ2-1
v_call: TRBV7-2
d_call: -
clone_size: -

cdr3_nt: TGTGCCAGCAGTTCCCCGACAGGGGACCACTCTGGAAACACCATATATTTT
cdr3_aa: CASSSPTGDHSGNTIYF
j_call: TRBJ1-3
v_call: TRBV28
d_call: TRBD1
clone_size: -

cdr3_nt: TGTGCCAGCAGCCCCGGGACGGCGCGTGGGGCATACGAGCAGTACTTC
cdr3_aa: CASSPGTARGAYEQYF
j_call: TRBJ2-7
v_call: TRBV7-2
d_call: -
clone_size: -